This paragraph reports one T cell receptor beta chain. Its antigen is as yet unknown. These data belong to a study of T cells after yellow fever vaccination. Whole-study context: Some fractions had low cell numbers, and these were prepared with SMART-Seq v4 Ultra Low Input. Whole-study results and caveats: Detected again after the booster were most primary-vaccination clones, at about 96% CD4 and 88% CD8. Repertoires obtained by FACS sorting could include abundant clonotypes that entered as contaminants from the bulk population.

Germline V CDR1 and CDR2: SGHKS, YYEKEE (reference sequence). The germline V and J ends were trimmed by 5 bases and 5 bases, with 13 bases remaining between them. This CDR3 spans 14 amino acids. The study made its TCR cDNA through 5'RACE template switching. That step introduced a universal primer site along with UMIs. TCRdb passed the 5' RACE reads through MiXCR, listing each CDR3 protein once. The profile covers about 340,000 distinct CDR3 sequences, with around an eighth appearing a single time and 2.5% to 4% taken by the ten largest. Sequenced here: CD4+ T cells sorted from PBMCs, sampled 15 days after the yellow fever booster vaccination. The chain uses TRBV5-5 and TRBJ1-4; D uncertain. This TCR was sampled from a man between 18 and 29 years old who received the YFV17D yellow fever vaccine. The CDR3, as DNA: TGTGCCAGCAGGCCCGGAACGGGAAATGAAAAACTGTTTTTT. Translating it yields CASRPGTGNEKLFF.